Reported below is one T cell receptor beta chain. The entry originates in a study of spatial heterogeneity in lung cancer. The sample's time point: sample taken at primary tumor resection. Whole RNA obtained from tumor, nontumor lung or frozen PBMC underwent sequencing without sorting. Using its own MiXCR run on the 5' RACE reads, TCRdb lists one record per CDR3 protein. In the table there are approximately 44,000 distinct CDR3 sequences, roughly 13% of which are singletons. The germline gives CDR1 SQVTM, CDR2 ANQGSEA. Trimming removed 7 bases from V and 0 bases from J, with 12 bases in between. CDR3 length: 14 residues.

The source was PBMCs, collected at surgery. The chain joins TRBV29-1 to TRBJ1-4; D is possibly TRBD1 (5 bases). The origin of this receptor is a male donor with early-stage non-small cell lung cancer. The CDR3 bases are TGCAGCGGTCTAGGGGACGCAACTAATGAAAAACTGTTTTTT. This sequence encodes CSGLGDATNEKLFF.